The 19 T cell receptor beta chains in this list originate from one sample, sequenced in a study of blood T cell repertoires in COVID-19. Only in-frame clones appear in the TCRdb table, and some are missing; sequencing was by immunoSEQ multiplex PCR. The sample shows 200,000 to 250,000 clones, 80% of them seen only once. The sequenced material came from peripheral blood. The receptors originated from a human donor in a cohort sampled during active COVID-19.

The rearrangement uses TRBV28 and TRBJ2-1, with 8 bases matching TRBD2. The V and J ends lost 3 bases and 6 bases, in that order; junction bases with no gene match: 4. Germline CDR1 MDHEN, CDR2 SYDVKM. This CDR3 region has 14 residues. This CDR3 reads CASSFSGGGNEQFF. Written as DNA, the CDR3 is TGTGCCAGCAGTTTTTCGGGAGGGGGCAATGAGCAGTTCTTC.

The V and J genes are TRBV3-1 (or the pseudogene TRBV3-2) and TRBJ1-1, with TRBD1 as a possible D gene (5 bases). The CDR3 loop spans 12 amino acids. V lost 3 bases to trimming and J lost 11 bases, with 13 bases between them. Looked up from germline, CDR1 is LGHDT and CDR2 is YNNKEL (reference sequence). Here the CDR3 reads CASSQQGMRAFF. CDR3 in DNA: TGTGCCAGCAGCCAGCAGGGTATGAGGGCTTTCTTT.

This chain links TRBV2 with TRBJ1-4; D might be TRBD1 (5 bases). Looked up from germline, CDR1 is SNHLY and CDR2 is FYNNEI. The CDR3 contains 13 residues. Trimming pared 8 bases from V and 3 bases from J, leaving 10 bases between. CDR3 DNA: TGTGCCAGCCATCGGGGGGCTAATGAAAAACTGTTTTTT. This encodes CASHRGANEKLFF.

The chain carries TRBV11-3 and TRBJ2-3; tentative D call: TRBD1 (5 bases). Germline CDR1 SGHNT, CDR2 YENEEA. This CDR3 contains 14 residues. Between the trimmed V and J ends, which lost 1 base and 4 bases, there was a span of 9 bases. The CDR3 sequence: CASSLGQFSDTQYF. The CDR3 DNA sequence: TGTGCCAGCAGCTTAGGACAGTTCTCAGATACGCAGTATTTT.

The V and J genes are TRBV2 and TRBJ2-2; TRBD1 matches at 7 bases. The ends lost 6 bases at V and 0 bases at J; junction bases unmatched: 7. The germline V gene has CDR1 SNHLY and CDR2 FYNNEI. The CDR3 covers 16 residues. The chain's CDR3 is CASRRTGNSNTGELFF. The CDR3 coding sequence is TGTGCCAGCAGGAGGACAGGAAATTCGAACACCGGGGAGCTGTTTTTT.

The V gene is TRBV5-6, the J gene TRBJ2-7; 8 positions match TRBD2. CDR1 is SGHDT, CDR2 YYEEEE, per germline. The CDR3 covers 15 residues. The J segment lost 5 bases and the V segment lost 2 bases, leaving 9 bases of the junction unmatched. Here the CDR3 DNA reads TGTGCCAGCAGCTTACCCCGGGGGGGGCTCGACGAGCAGTACTTC. It specifies CASSLPRGGLDEQYF.

This clone appeared many times. At the DNA level, this CDR3 is encoded by other sequences in the same sample as well. CDR3 loop: CASSPRQGSYGYTF. The CDR3 DNA sequence: TGTGCCAGCAGCCCACGACAGGGGTCCTATGGCTACACCTTC. The V gene is TRBV3-1 (or the pseudogene TRBV3-2), the J gene TRBJ1-2, with TRBD1 identical over 8 bases. CDR3 length: 14 amino acids. J was trimmed by 4 bases and V by 4 bases; bases with no gene match: 5. CDR1 and CDR2 (germline): LGHDT, YNNKEL (reference sequence).

J is TRBJ1-5 and V is TRBV27, with D tentatively TRBD1 (5 bases). V lost 6 bases and J 1 base, leaving 10 bases between the germline ends. The germline gives CDR1 MNHEY, CDR2 SMNVEV (reference sequence). CDR3 length: 14 amino acids. The CDR3 region is CASSPGLSNQPQHF. DNA of the CDR3: TGTGCCAGCAGCCCAGGGTTAAGCAATCAGCCCCAGCATTTT.

V and J are TRBV27 and TRBJ2-4; tentative D call: TRBD2 (6 bases). The CDR3 is made up of 17 amino acids. The germline V and J ends were trimmed by 3 bases and 6 bases, with 21 bases remaining between them. Germline lookup yields CDR1 MNHEY and CDR2 SMNVEV (reference sequence). The CDR3 DNA reads TGTGCCAGCAGTTTGAGGGCAGCCGCGTTGGGGGGAAACATTCAGTACTTC. Amino acid sequence: CASSLRAAALGGNIQYF.

The chain employs TRBV7-9 and TRBJ2-5; the D is unclear. Between the trimmed V and J ends, which lost 0 bases and 9 bases, there was a span of 14 bases. The CDR3 extends over 14 amino acids. The germline gives CDR1 SEHNR, CDR2 FQNEAQ (reference sequence). The CDR3 DNA sequence: TGTGCCAGCAGCTTAGCCGGAGCTAAGATGGCCCAGTACTTC. Encoded protein: CASSLAGAKMAQYF.

The V call is TRBV15, the J call TRBJ1-5; D unresolved. The CDR3 is 13 amino acids. V was pared by 3 bases and J by 8 bases, with 11 bases between. Germline V gene data show CDR1 as LNHNV and CDR2 as YYDKDF (reference sequence). The CDR3 region has the DNA TGTGCCACCAGCAGCTTACGATCGGAGCCCCAGCATTTT. Translation gives CATSSLRSEPQHF.

The V call is TRBV14, the J call TRBJ1-1; D is undetermined. CDR1 and CDR2 (germline): SGHDN, FVKESK. This CDR3 is 14 amino acids long. V lost 4 bases to trimming and J lost 0 bases, with 9 bases between them. The CDR3 bases are TGTGCCAGCAGCCGGTTCACGGTGAACACTGAAGCTTTCTTT. Protein sequence: CASSRFTVNTEAFF.

This chain uses TRBV28 with TRBJ2-7; the match to TRBD2 covers 9 bases. Per the germline V gene, CDR1 is MDHEN and CDR2 is SYDVKM. V shed 8 bases, J shed 7 bases, and the junction held 15 bases outside the gene matches. This CDR3 is 15 amino acids long. DNA for the CDR3: TGTGCCAGCGTCCCTAGCGGGACCGCCTCAACGGAGCAGTACTTC. This gives the protein CASVPSGTASTEQYF.

This clone was detected ten times or more. The chain is built from TRBV2 and TRBJ1-6; D gene unclear. The CDR3 length is 14 residues. Germline V gene lookup returns CDR1 SNHLY and CDR2 FYNNEI. Trimming stripped 1 base from V and 8 bases from J, with 9 bases between. CDR3: CASSEGGTYSPLHF. CDR3 nucleotides: TGTGCCAGCAGTGAAGGAGGCACTTATTCACCCCTCCACTTT.

The chain has TRBV18 and TRBJ2-2, with a weak D call TRBD2 (6 bases). This CDR3 region has 13 residues. Germline V gene lookup returns CDR1 KGHSH and CDR2 LQKENI. The V end was cut by 3 bases, the J end by 7 bases, with 9 bases between. CDR3 protein: CASSPRGGGELFF. The CDR3 region has the DNA TGTGCCAGCTCACCTAGGGGAGGCGGGGAGCTGTTTTTT. Together with reference TRBV18 and TRBJ2-2, the CDR3 gives the full variable domain: NAGVMQNPRHLVRRRGQEARLRCSPMKGHSHVYWYRQLPEEGLKFMVYLQKENIIDESGMPKERFSAEFPKEGPSILRIQQVVRGDSAAYFCASSPRGGGELFFGEGSRLTVL.

This clone was observed at least ten times. This chain uses TRBV5-1 with TRBJ2-1; 9 nucleotides agree with TRBD2. After removal of 0 bases from V and 5 bases from J, the junction contained 6 bases not matched to a gene. Looked up from germline, CDR1 is SGHRS and CDR2 is YFSETQ. The CDR3 contains 16 residues. CDR3 amino acids: CASSLAPLAGNNEQFF. CDR3 nucleotides: TGCGCCAGCAGCTTGGCCCCACTAGCGGGCAACAATGAGCAGTTCTTC.

The chain combines TRBV6-4 with TRBJ2-1; 7 bases are shared with TRBD1. This CDR3 is built from 14 residues. V lost 2 bases, J lost 7 bases, and 5 bases stayed unmatched. Germline V gene lookup returns CDR1 MRHNA and CDR2 SNTAGT. CDR3 coding DNA: TGTGCCAGCAGTGACACAACAGGGGTGAATGAGCAGTTCTTC. Translated, it gives CASSDTTGVNEQFF.

This clone was detected a few times. The chain employs TRBV21-1 and TRBJ1-6; the table's D call TRBD1 went unverified against the DNA. TRBV21-1 is reported as a pseudogene. The CDR3 length is 17 residues. The CDR3 protein is CASSKEVRQGTGFTLHF. The DNA for the CDR3 is TGTGCCAGCAGCAAAGAGGTCAGGCAGGGGACGGGGTTCACCCTCCACTTT.

The rearrangement joins TRBV4-3 to TRBJ1-2, with D possibly TRBD1 on 6 matching bases. CDR1 and CDR2 from the germline V gene are LGHNA and YSLEER. This CDR3 contains 17 residues. V lost 0 bases and J 4 bases, leaving 18 bases between the germline ends. The CDR3 DNA reads as TGCGCCAGCAGCCAAGATACCCGAGGGGGGGAGGCCTATGGCTACACCTTC. Its translation: CASSQDTRGGEAYGYTF.